Listed below are T cell receptor beta chains from one sample, sequenced in a study of T-cell memory formation after mild COVID-19. A single record per CDR3 protein comes from TCRdb applying MiXCR to the 5' RACE reads. In the table there are about 470,000 distinct CDR3 sequences, around 25% of which are singletons. The specimen was PBMCs or a T cell subset sorted from them (not recorded which). These receptor sequences come from an adult woman who had mild COVID-19 (a few samples of this study predate the infection). Cell type and time point are not known. Each CDR3 is given with its conserved first and last residue.

>15|TRBV20-1
CSAREVASGGVEQFF
>12|TRBV24-1
CATSKGWQPQHF
>15|TRBV7-3
CASSSRSGGADTQYF
>15|TRBV7-6
CASSTRTSGRDTQYF
>13|TRBV7-6
CASSEGQGTEAFF
>13|TRBV20-1
CSVRRGNSYEQYF
>12|TRBV29-1
CSGGGTGFEAFF
>15|TRBV7-2
CASSIPGLATYEQYF
>15|TRBV7-9
CASSFRWEDTDTQYF
>16|TRBV18
CASSPPDIAPYNEQFF
>13|TRBV30
CAWSYRDNQPQHF
>15|TRBV6-1
CASSDRDRGNYGYTF
>16|TRBV5-1
CASSRDSSVAKNIQYF
>14|TRBV20-1
CSASMRGRGETQYF
>20|TRBV21-1
CASSTQKLAGVAGSYNEQFF
>14|TRBV7-9
CASSFELGADTQYF
>15|TRBV4-2
CASSQRQGSYNEQFF
>14|TRBV27
CASSLTQGWQPQHF
>13|TRBV2
CASSTGFDNEQFF
>15|TRBV5-1
CASRGQGQTNEKLFF
>16|TRBV15
CATSRGSSGRTNEQFF
>16|TRBV10-3
CAISESTSTSTDTQYF
>13|TRBV20-1
CSARVGSLYGYTF
>12|TRBV7-6
CASSHNYNEQFF
>17|TRBV14
CASSRRQGDFDTGELFF
>16|TRBV9
CASSPRSEGRNSPLHF